The 24 T cell receptor beta chains listed next were all sequenced from one sample in a study of early T cells in non-severe SARS-CoV-2 infection. TCRdb recomputed calls from the 5' RACE reads with MiXCR, one row per CDR3 protein. Among 40,000 or so distinct CDR3 sequences listed, about 5% were seen once. Sequenced sample: whole blood. The receptors here all came from an adult who was a healthcare worker with PCR-confirmed SARS-CoV-2 infection or an uninfected control (not recorded which).

In its sample, this clonotype was seen many times. The genes are TRBV2 and TRBJ2-2; perhaps TRBD2 as D (6 bases). Germline V CDR1 and CDR2: SNHLY, FYNNEI. V gave up 7 bases and J gave up 1 base, with 10 bases separating them. The CDR3 runs to 14 residues. The CDR3 is CASIGSGNTGELFF. The DNA of the CDR3 is TGTGCCAGCATAGGTAGCGGGAACACCGGGGAGCTGTTTTTT.

This clonotype was seen repeatedly, ten times or more. This rearrangement joins TRBV5-1 to TRBJ2-3, with TRBD1 matching 7 bases. This CDR3 contains 14 residues. The germline V gene has CDR1 SGHRS and CDR2 YFSETQ. The V gene end was trimmed by 4 bases and the J gene end by 2 bases; junction bases not matched to a gene: 4. CDR3 sequence: CASSRDSSTDTQYF. DNA of the CDR3: TGCGCCAGCAGCAGGGACAGTTCCACAGATACGCAGTATTTT.

This sequence joins TRBV5-6 and TRBJ2-3; D is undetermined. The CDR3 sequence is 13 residues long. Per the germline V gene, CDR1 is SGHDT and CDR2 is YYEEEE. Trimming stripped 6 bases from V and 2 bases from J, with 10 bases between. This CDR3 reads CASTGRITDTQYF. The DNA of the CDR3 is TGTGCCAGCACCGGCAGAATCACAGATACGCAGTATTTT. The entire variable domain, with the rest obtained from reference TRBV5-6 and TRBJ2-3, is as follows: DAGVTQSPTHLIKTRGQQVTLRCSPKSGHDTVSWYQQALGQGPQFIFQYYEEEERQRGNFPDRFSGHQFPNYSSELNVNALLLGDSALYLCASTGRITDTQYFGPGTRLTVL.

J is TRBJ2-4 and V is TRBV25-1; no reliable D call. Trimming removed 2 bases from V and 0 bases from J, with 5 bases in between. CDR3 size: 14 residues. The germline CDR1 and CDR2 sequences are MGHDK and SYGVNS. The chain's CDR3 is CASSETGAKNIQYF. The CDR3 DNA sequence: TGTGCCAGCAGTGAAACGGGAGCCAAAAACATTCAGTACTTC.

This clonotype was observed a handful of times. V gene TRBV7-9 combines with J gene TRBJ2-1; D perhaps matches TRBD2 (7 bases). Trimming removed 5 bases at V and 9 bases at J, with 14 bases between. This CDR3 has 13 amino acids. CDR1 and CDR2 from the germline V gene are SEHNR and FQNEAQ (reference sequence). CDR3 nucleotide sequence: TGTGCCAGCAGCCCCGCGGGGGCGGGTGAGCAGTTCTTC. It is translated as CASSPAGAGEQFF.

This clonotype has a count of ten or more. V is TRBV6-2 or TRBV6-3 and J is TRBJ1-5; TRBD1 matches 8 bases. Germline loops: CDR1 MNHEY, CDR2 SVGEGT. This CDR3 is built from 13 residues. The trim removed 7 bases at V and 10 bases at J, leaving 9 bases unmatched. The CDR3 spells CASTDRASHPQHF. The CDR3 nucleotides are TGTGCCAGCACGGACAGGGCCAGTCATCCCCAGCATTTT.

This rearrangement joins TRBV18 to TRBJ2-7; TRBD1 might be the D (7 bases). This CDR3 has 14 residues. V dropped 6 bases and J dropped 6 bases, with 18 bases sitting between them. CDR1 and CDR2 (germline): KGHSH, LQKENI. The CDR3 is CASSSLDRRGEQYF. The CDR3, as DNA: TGTGCCAGCTCCTCCCTGGACAGGCGGGGCGAGCAGTACTTC.

This clonotype occurred many times. The rearrangement joins TRBV2 to TRBJ2-6, with a weak D call TRBD1 (7 bases). V was trimmed by 3 bases and J by 2 bases, leaving 8 bases between them. CDR1 is SNHLY and CDR2 is FYNNEI in the germline V gene. CDR3 length equals 15 residues. CDR3 sequence reads: CASSDRGAGANVLTF. As DNA, the CDR3 is TGTGCCAGCAGTGACAGGGGGGCTGGGGCCAACGTCCTGACTTTC.

This clonotype was observed at least ten times. The chain carries TRBV6-2 or TRBV6-3 and TRBJ2-7; 9 bases are shared with TRBD1. J gave up 1 base and V 5 bases, and 6 bases lay outside the gene matches. The germline V gene has CDR1 MNHEY and CDR2 SVGEGT. The CDR3 is made up of 15 amino acids. The CDR3 bases are TGTGCCAGCAGTCCTATCGGGACAGGGTCCTACGAGCAGTACTTC. It codes for CASSPIGTGSYEQYF.

The table lists this clonotype with a few counts. This chain connects TRBV7-8 to TRBJ2-5; 8 nucleotides match TRBD2. V shed 5 bases and J 2 bases; nucleotides not matched to a gene: 10. Germline V gives CDR1 SGHVS, CDR2 FQNEAQ. CDR3 length equals 16 residues. The CDR3 coding sequence is TGTGCCAGCAGCCGGCCCCATAGCGGGGCACAAGAGACCCAGTACTTC. Translation gives CASSRPHSGAQETQYF.

This clonotype was observed many times. The chain is built from TRBV29-1 and TRBJ2-7; TRBD1 aligns across 10 bases. This CDR3 spans 15 amino acids. The V gene end was trimmed by 8 bases and the J gene end by 1 base; junction bases not matched to a gene: 11. Germline values: CDR1 SQVTM, CDR2 ANQGSEA. The chain's CDR3 is CSFQRPGQGSYEQYF. The CDR3 DNA reads TGCAGCTTCCAACGCCCGGGACAGGGGTCCTACGAGCAGTACTTC.

This clonotype showed up many times. The chain has TRBV7-9 and TRBJ1-5; 9 bases map to TRBD1. Losses at the gene ends were 3 bases for V and 8 bases for J; bases not matched to a gene: 8. The CDR3 sequence is 15 residues long. Germline loops: CDR1 SEHNR, CDR2 FQNEAQ (reference sequence). The CDR3 loop reads CASSLGQGLWEPQHF. The CDR3 DNA is TGTGCCAGCAGCTTGGGACAGGGCCTGTGGGAGCCCCAGCATTTT.

This clonotype was counted between two and nine times. The chain carries TRBV19 and TRBJ2-3, with TRBD2 identical over 7 bases. Losses at the gene ends were 1 base for V and 4 bases for J; bases not matched to a gene: 2. Germline V gene sequence: CDR1 LNHDA, CDR2 SQIVND (reference sequence). This CDR3 is built from 14 residues. In DNA, the CDR3 is TGTGCCAGTAGTATAGGACTAGCACCAGATACGCAGTATTTT. Its translation is CASSIGLAPDTQYF.

The table lists this clonotype with a few counts. V usage is TRBV6-1 and J usage is TRBJ1-3; 7 bases fit TRBD1. Germline V lookup: CDR1 MNHNS, CDR2 SASEGT. The CDR3 is made up of 15 amino acids. Trimming at V came to 4 bases and at J to 2 bases, leaving 5 bases not matched to a gene. The CDR3 loop is CASSADRATGNTIYF. The CDR3 DNA is TGTGCCAGCAGTGCCGACAGGGCGACTGGAAACACCATATATTTT.

This clonotype was seen more than once but under ten times. The chain links TRBV5-1 to TRBJ2-3; 8 bases match TRBD2. The trim removed 2 bases at V and 2 bases at J, leaving 4 bases unmatched. The germline V gene has CDR1 SGHRS and CDR2 YFSETQ. The CDR3 spans 15 residues. CDR3 coding DNA: TGCGCCAGCAGCTTTAGCGGGGCGGACACAGATACGCAGTATTTT. It translates to CASSFSGADTDTQYF.

This clonotype was seen repeatedly, ten times or more. The gene calls are TRBV6-1 and TRBJ2-3; TRBD1 might be the D (5 bases). Trimming took off 7 bases at V and 1 base at J, with 12 bases between the two ends. Per the germline V gene, CDR1 is MNHNS and CDR2 is SASEGT. The CDR3 consists of 14 residues. CDR3 sequence reads: CASIPRVGTDTQYF. Here the CDR3 DNA reads TGTGCCAGCATACCCAGGGTGGGCACAGATACGCAGTATTTT.

This clonotype was picked up a small number of times. The chain uses TRBV16 and TRBJ1-6; 8 nucleotides match TRBD1. Germline CDR1 KGHSY, CDR2 FQNENV. The CDR3 has 17 residues. The V segment lost 2 bases and the J segment 5 bases; nucleotides outside the gene matches: 8. CDR3 in DNA: TGTGCCAGCAGCCAAGCGGACAGGGCTGACGATAATTCACCCCTCCACTTT. This translates into CASSQADRADDNSPLHF.

This clonotype was recorded at least ten times. The genes are TRBV20-1 and TRBJ1-5; TRBD1 matches 8 bases. V trimming: 3 bases; J trimming: 5 bases; junction bases outside the gene matches: 9. The CDR3 consists of 15 residues. Per the germline V gene, CDR1 is DFQATT and CDR2 is SNEGSKA (reference sequence). The CDR3 region is CSARGRGQGYQPQHF. The CDR3 DNA reads as TGCAGTGCTAGGGGACGCGGACAGGGTTATCAGCCCCAGCATTTT.

This clonotype was picked up many times. The J gene is TRBJ2-1, the V gene TRBV7-6; 8 bases align to TRBD1. The CDR3 contains 14 residues. Germline-derived CDR1 and CDR2 are SGHVS and FNYEAQ. After removal of 5 bases from V and 5 bases from J, the junction contained 5 bases not matched to a gene. This CDR3 reads CASSRQGTNNEQFF. Written as DNA, the CDR3 is TGTGCCAGCAGCCGACAGGGGACAAACAATGAGCAGTTCTTC.

This clonotype was found many times. This chain uses TRBV3-1 with TRBJ2-7; unclear D gene. Germline V gene sequence: CDR1 LGHDT, CDR2 YNNKEL (reference sequence). CDR3 size: 17 residues. Trimming pared 2 bases from V and 6 bases from J, leaving 23 bases between. The CDR3 DNA reads as TGTGCCAGCAGCCAACTCCTCCCTAGTAGACGGATGGGCGAGCAGTACTTC. Encoded protein: CASSQLLPSRRMGEQYF.

This clonotype was detected only a few times. The chain is built from TRBV20-1 and TRBJ1-5, with TRBD1 as a possible D gene (6 bases). This CDR3 spans 15 amino acids. Trimming removed 5 bases from V and 0 bases from J, with 14 bases in between. Germline-derived CDR1 and CDR2 are DFQATT and SNEGSKA (reference sequence). Here the CDR3 DNA reads TGCAGTGCTGGCGAAGGGGGGTATAGCAATCAGCCCCAGCATTTT. Translating it yields CSAGEGGYSNQPQHF.

In this sample, this clonotype turned up many times. The chain combines TRBV6-5 with TRBJ1-6, with TRBD1 as a possible D gene (5 bases). Looked up from germline, CDR1 is MNHEY and CDR2 is SVGAGI. V lost 2 bases, J lost 9 bases, and 11 bases lay in between. The CDR3 consists of 14 residues. The CDR3 DNA follows: TGTGCCAGCAGTTACATCCAGGGAGGTTCACCCCTCCACTTT. The encoded protein is CASSYIQGGSPLHF.

This chain links TRBV29-1 with TRBJ2-5; D may be TRBD2 (5 bases). Looked up from germline, CDR1 is SQVTM and CDR2 is ANQGSEA. This CDR3 is 10 amino acids long. V gave up 7 bases and J gave up 11 bases, with 14 bases separating them. The CDR3 region is CSASAGKQYF. In DNA, the CDR3 is TGCAGCGCCTCTGCGGGCAAACAGTACTTC.

This clonotype was seen at least ten times. The chain uses TRBV6-2 or TRBV6-3 and TRBJ2-7; D is undetermined. The ends were cut back, 8 bases at V and 3 bases at J, with 14 bases in the middle. Germline assignment: CDR1 MNHEY and CDR2 SVGEGT. The CDR3 runs 13 residues. The CDR3 protein is CASGISFDYEQYF. CDR3 nucleotides: TGTGCCAGCGGTATTAGCTTCGACTACGAGCAGTACTTC.